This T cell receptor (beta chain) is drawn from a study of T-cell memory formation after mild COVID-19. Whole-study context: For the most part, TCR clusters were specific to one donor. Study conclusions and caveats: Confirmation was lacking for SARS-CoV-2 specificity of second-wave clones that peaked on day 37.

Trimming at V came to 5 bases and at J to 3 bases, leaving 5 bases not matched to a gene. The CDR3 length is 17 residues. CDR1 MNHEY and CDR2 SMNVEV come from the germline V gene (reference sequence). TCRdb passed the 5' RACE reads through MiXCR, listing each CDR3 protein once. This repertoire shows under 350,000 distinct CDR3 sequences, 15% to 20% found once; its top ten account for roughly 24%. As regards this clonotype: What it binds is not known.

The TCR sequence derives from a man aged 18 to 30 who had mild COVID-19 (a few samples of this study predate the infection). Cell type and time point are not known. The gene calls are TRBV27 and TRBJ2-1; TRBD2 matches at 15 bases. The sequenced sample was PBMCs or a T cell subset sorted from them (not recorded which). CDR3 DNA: TGTGCCAGCAGTACCGGACTAGCGGGGGGGGACTACAATGAGCAGTTCTTC. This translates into CASSTGLAGGDYNEQFF.